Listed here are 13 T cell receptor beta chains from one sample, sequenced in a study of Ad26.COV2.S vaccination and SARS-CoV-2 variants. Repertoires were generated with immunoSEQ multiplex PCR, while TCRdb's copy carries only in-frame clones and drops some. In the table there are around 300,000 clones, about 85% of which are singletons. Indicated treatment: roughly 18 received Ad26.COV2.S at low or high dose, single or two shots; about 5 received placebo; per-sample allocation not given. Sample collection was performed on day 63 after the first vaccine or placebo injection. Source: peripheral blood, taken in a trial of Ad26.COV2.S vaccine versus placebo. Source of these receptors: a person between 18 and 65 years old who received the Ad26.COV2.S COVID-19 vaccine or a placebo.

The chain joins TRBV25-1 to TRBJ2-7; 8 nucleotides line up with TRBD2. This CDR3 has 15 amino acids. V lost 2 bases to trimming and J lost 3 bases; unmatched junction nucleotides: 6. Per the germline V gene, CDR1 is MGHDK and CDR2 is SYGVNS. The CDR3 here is CASSEPGLGDYEQYF. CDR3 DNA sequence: TGTGCCAGCAGTGAACCGGGACTAGGAGACTACGAGCAGTACTTC.

CDR3 protein: CASRDQTDNSPLHF. The CDR3 nucleotides are TGTGCCAGCAGGGACCAGACAGATAATTCACCCCTCCACTTT. J is TRBJ1-6 and V is TRBV28; TRBD1 is a possible D gene (5 bases). The CDR3 totals 14 residues. The V end was cut by 6 bases, the J end by 5 bases, with 11 bases between. Germline lookup yields CDR1 MDHEN and CDR2 SYDVKM.

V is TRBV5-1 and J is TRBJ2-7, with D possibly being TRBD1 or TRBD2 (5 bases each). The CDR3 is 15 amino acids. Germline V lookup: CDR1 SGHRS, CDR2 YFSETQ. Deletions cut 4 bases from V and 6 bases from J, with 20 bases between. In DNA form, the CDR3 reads TGCGCCAGCAGCCTCACCGGGACGGAGATGAGCGAGCAGTACTTC. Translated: CASSLTGTEMSEQYF.

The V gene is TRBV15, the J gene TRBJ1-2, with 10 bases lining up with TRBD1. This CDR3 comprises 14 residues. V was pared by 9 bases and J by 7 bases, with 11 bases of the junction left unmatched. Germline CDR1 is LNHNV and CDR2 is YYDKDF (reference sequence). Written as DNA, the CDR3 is TGTGCCACTGGCCGACAGGGGGCTGATTCTGGCTACACCTTC. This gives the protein CATGRQGADSGYTF.

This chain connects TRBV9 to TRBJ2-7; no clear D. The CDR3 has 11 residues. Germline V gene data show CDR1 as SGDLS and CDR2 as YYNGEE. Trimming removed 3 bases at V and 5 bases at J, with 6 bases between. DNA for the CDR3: TGTGCCAGCAGCGGCGCTAACGAGCAGTACTTC. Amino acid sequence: CASSGANEQYF.

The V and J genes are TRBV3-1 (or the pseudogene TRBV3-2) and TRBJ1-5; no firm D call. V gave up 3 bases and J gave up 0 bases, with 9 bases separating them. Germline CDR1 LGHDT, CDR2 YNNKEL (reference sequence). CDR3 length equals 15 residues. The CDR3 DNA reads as TGTGCCAGCAGCCAGGGGAGGGCTAGCAATCAGCCCCAGCATTTT. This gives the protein CASSQGRASNQPQHF.

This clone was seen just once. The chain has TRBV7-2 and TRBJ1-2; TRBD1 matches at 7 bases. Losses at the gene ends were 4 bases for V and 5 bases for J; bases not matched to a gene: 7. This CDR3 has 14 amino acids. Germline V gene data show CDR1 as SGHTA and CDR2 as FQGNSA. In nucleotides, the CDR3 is TGTGCCAGCAGCTCCTTGCGACAGGGTTATGGCTACACCTTC. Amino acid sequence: CASSSLRQGYGYTF.

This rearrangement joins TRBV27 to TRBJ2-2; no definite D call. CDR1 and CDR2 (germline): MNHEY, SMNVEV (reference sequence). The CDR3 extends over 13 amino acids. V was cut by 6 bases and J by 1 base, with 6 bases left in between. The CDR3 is CASRTENTGELFF. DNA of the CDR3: TGTGCCAGCAGGACTGAGAACACCGGGGAGCTGTTTTTT.

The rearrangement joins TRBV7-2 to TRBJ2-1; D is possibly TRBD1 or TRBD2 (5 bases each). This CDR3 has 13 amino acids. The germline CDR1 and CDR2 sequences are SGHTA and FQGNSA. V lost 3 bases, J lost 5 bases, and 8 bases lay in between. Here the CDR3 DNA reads TGTGCCAGCAGCTTGGGACGAAACAATGAGCAGTTCTTC. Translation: CASSLGRNNEQFF.

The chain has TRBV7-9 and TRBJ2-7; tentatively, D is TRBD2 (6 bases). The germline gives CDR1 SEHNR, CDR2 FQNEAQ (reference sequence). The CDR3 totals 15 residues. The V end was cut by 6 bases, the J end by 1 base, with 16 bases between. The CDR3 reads CASSTSSGRSYEQYF. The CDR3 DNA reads TGTGCCAGCAGTACCTCCAGCGGGCGGTCCTACGAGCAGTACTTC.

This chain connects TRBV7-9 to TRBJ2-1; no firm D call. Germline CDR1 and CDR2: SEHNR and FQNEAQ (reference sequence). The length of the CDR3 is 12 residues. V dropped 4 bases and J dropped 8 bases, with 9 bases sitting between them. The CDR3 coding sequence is TGTGCCAGCAGCTACCCCTCGGATGAGCAGTTCTTC. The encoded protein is CASSYPSDEQFF. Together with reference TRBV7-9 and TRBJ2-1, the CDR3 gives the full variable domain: DTGVSQNPRHKITKRGQNVTFRCDPISEHNRLYWYRQTLGQGPEFLTYFQNEAQLEKSRLLSDRFSAERPKGSFSTLEIQRTEQGDSAMYLCASSYPSDEQFFGPGTRLTVL.

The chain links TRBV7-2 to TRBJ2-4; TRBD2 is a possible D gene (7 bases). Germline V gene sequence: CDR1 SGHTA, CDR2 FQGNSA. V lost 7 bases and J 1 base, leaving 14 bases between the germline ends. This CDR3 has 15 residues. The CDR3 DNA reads TGTGCCAGCACCAACGGCGGGGGCGCCAAAAACATTCAGTACTTC. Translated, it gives CASTNGGGAKNIQYF.

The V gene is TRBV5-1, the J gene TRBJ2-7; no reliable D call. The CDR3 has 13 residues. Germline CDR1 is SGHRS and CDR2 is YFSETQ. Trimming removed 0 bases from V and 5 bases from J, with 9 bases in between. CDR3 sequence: CASSLGGFNEQYF. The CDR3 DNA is TGCGCCAGCAGCTTGGGGGGTTTCAACGAGCAGTACTTC. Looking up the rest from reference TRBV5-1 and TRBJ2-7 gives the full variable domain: KAGVTQTPRYLIKTRGQQVTLSCSPISGHRSVSWYQQTPGQGLQFLFEYFSETQRNKGNFPGRFSGRQFSNSRSEMNVSTLELGDSALYLCASSLGGFNEQYFGPGTRLTVT.